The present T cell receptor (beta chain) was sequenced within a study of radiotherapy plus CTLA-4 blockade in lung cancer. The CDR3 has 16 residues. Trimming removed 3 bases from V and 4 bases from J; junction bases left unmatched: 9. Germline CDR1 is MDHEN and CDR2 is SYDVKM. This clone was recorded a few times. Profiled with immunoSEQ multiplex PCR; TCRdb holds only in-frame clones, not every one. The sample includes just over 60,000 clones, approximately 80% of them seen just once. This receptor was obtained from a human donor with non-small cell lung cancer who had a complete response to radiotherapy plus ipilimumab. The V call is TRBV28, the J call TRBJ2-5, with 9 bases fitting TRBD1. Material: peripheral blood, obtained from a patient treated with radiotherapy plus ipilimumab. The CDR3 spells CASSFSGTGSVETQYF. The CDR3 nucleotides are TGTGCCAGCAGTTTCTCCGGGACAGGGAGTGTAGAGACCCAGTACTTC.